The clone carrying this TCR beta chain occurred many times. Its cognate antigen is unknown. Within the library, unique molecular identifiers were attached to each individual cDNA molecule. TCRdb ran MiXCR on the 5' RACE reads and lists one entry per CDR3 protein. The data hold under 85,000 distinct CDR3 sequences, with 6% to 8.5% observed a single time. This specimen comes from a study of human T cells and chemical hapten exposure. General study points: TCRs above 1 in 1000 frequency did not change with DPC sensitization.

Germline CDR1 reads SGHRS; CDR2 reads YFSETQ. CDR3 size: 13 residues. The ends were cut back, 1 base at V and 1 base at J, with 4 bases in the middle. RNA extraction used unfractionated whole blood as the source of total RNA. The rearrangement joins TRBV5-1 to TRBJ2-3; D is uncertain. This TCR derives from a male donor in good health. CDR3 in amino acids: CASSLLGTDTQYF. The CDR3 DNA reads TGCGCCAGCAGCTTGTTGGGCACAGATACGCAGTATTTT. The full variable domain, rest sourced from reference TRBV5-1 and TRBJ2-3, is KAGVTQTPRYLIKTRGQQVTLSCSPISGHRSVSWYQQTPGQGLQFLFEYFSETQRNKGNFPGRFSGRQFSNSRSEMNVSTLELGDSALYLCASSLLGTDTQYFGPGTRLTVL.